Following are 14 T cell receptor beta chains from one sample sequenced in a study of T cells after posttransplantation cyclophosphamide. Assay: immunoSEQ multiplex PCR; the TCRdb copy retains only in-frame clones and omits some. Listed for the sample are around 3,000 clones, none seen a single time. Treatment was busulfan-fludarabine conditioning, a marrow graft, and cyclophosphamide on days +3 and +4. The sequencing used PBMCs, collected after allogeneic stem cell transplant with posttransplant cyclophosphamide. These receptor sequences come from a female patient over 55 who received an allogeneic stem cell transplant from a related donor and was CMV-positive. Some of the T cells may derive from the graft donor.

The table lists this clone with many counts. This chain joins TRBV19 and TRBJ2-1; a possible D gene is TRBD2 (7 bases). This CDR3 has 16 amino acids. The germline V gene has CDR1 LNHDA and CDR2 SQIVND (reference sequence). Trimming took 2 bases from V and 3 from J, leaving 14 bases between them. This CDR3 is CASSILEGGYYNEQFF. Here the CDR3 DNA reads TGTGCCAGTAGTATATTGGAGGGGGGGTACTACAATGAGCAGTTCTTC.

This clone occurred many times. J is TRBJ2-3 and V is TRBV30; no reliable D call. The CDR3 is 12 residues long. V was shortened by 7 bases and J by 3 bases, with 11 bases between the two germline ends. Germline V gene lookup returns CDR1 GTSNPN and CDR2 SVGIG (reference sequence). This chain's CDR3 is CASVPLTDTQYF. As DNA, the CDR3 is TGTGCCTCGGTCCCACTTACAGATACGCAGTATTTT.

This clone was detected ten times or more. V gene TRBV6-1 combines with J gene TRBJ1-2, with D possibly TRBD1 on 6 matching bases. V lost 4 bases, J lost 0 bases, and 12 bases lay in between. The CDR3 is 15 residues long. Germline V lookup: CDR1 MNHNS, CDR2 SASEGT. The CDR3 sequence is CASSGYGQPNYGYTF. CDR3 bases: TGTGCCAGCAGTGGGTATGGACAGCCTAACTATGGCTACACCTTC.

This clone was recorded at least ten times. The chain recombines TRBV18 with TRBJ2-1, with D perhaps assigned TRBD1 or TRBD2 (5 bases each). V gave up 3 bases and J gave up 6 bases, with 18 bases separating them. The V gene's germline CDR1 is KGHSH and CDR2 LQKENI. The CDR3 length is 16 residues. Here the CDR3 reads CASSPREPSWGNEQFF. Written as DNA, the CDR3 is TGTGCCAGCTCACCCAGGGAGCCCTCATGGGGCAATGAGCAGTTCTTC. The full variable domain, with the rest looked up from reference TRBV18 and TRBJ2-1, is NAGVMQNPRHLVRRRGQEARLRCSPMKGHSHVYWYRQLPEEGLKFMVYLQKENIIDESGMPKERFSAEFPKEGPSILRIQQVVRGDSAAYFCASSPREPSWGNEQFFGPGTRLTVL.

This clone has at least ten counts. The rearrangement links TRBV12-3 or TRBV12-4 to TRBJ2-2; TRBD2 matches at 8 bases. Trimming cost V 6 bases and J 0 bases; bases outside gene matches: 6. The CDR3 is made up of 16 amino acids. The CDR3 nucleotides are TGTGCCAGCAGCTCGGGGGGGAAGGCGAACACCGGGGAGCTGTTTTTT. It is translated as CASSSGGKANTGELFF.

This clone was observed at least ten times. The rearrangement joins TRBV28 to TRBJ1-6, with D hard to call. Trimming pared 4 bases from V and 7 bases from J, leaving 2 bases between. Germline loops: CDR1 MDHEN, CDR2 SYDVKM. The CDR3 consists of 11 residues. The CDR3 sequence is CASSSNSPLHF. The CDR3 nucleotides are TGTGCCAGCAGTTCGAATTCACCCCTCCACTTT.

This clone was seen repeatedly, ten times or more. This rearrangement joins TRBV6-5 to TRBJ2-1, with a possible D match to TRBD1 (5 bases). Germline V CDR1 and CDR2: MNHEY, SVGAGI. V lost 5 bases, J lost 9 bases, and 11 bases lay in between. The CDR3 covers 12 residues. Here the CDR3 reads CASSAGYGEQFF. CDR3 DNA: TGTGCCAGCAGTGCAGGGTACGGTGAGCAGTTCTTC.

V usage is TRBV12-3 or TRBV12-4 and J usage is TRBJ1-5; 9 bases line up with TRBD1. This CDR3 has 18 amino acids. The junction had 12 bases not matched to a gene; V was cut back by 3 bases and J by 3 bases. In nucleotides, the CDR3 is TGTGCCAGCAGTTTTTTTAACAGGGGGCTGAGGGACAATCAGCCCCAGCATTTT. Translated: CASSFFNRGLRDNQPQHF.

This clone was recorded many times. The chain joins TRBV4-3 to TRBJ2-2; D is possibly TRBD2 (7 bases). Germline CDR1 LGHNA, CDR2 YSLEER. CDR3 length: 15 amino acids. V gave up 4 bases and J gave up 4 bases, with 13 bases separating them. CDR3 sequence (DNA): TGCGCCAGCAGCCTTGGGGGGGCCGGCACCGGGGAGCTGTTTTTT. It is translated as CASSLGGAGTGELFF.

By frequency in the sample, this clone is large (0.1 to 1%). The V and J genes are TRBV4-1 and TRBJ1-2; weak D call: TRBD1 (5 bases). V lost 1 base, J lost 4 bases, and 28 bases lay in between. CDR3 length: 20 residues. The germline V gene encodes CDR1 MGHRA and CDR2 YSYEKL. The CDR3 DNA reads TGCGCCAGCAGCCAAGGTCAGAGCATAGGGGCCGCGAACGCGTTCTATGGCTACACCTTC. Translating gives CASSQGQSIGAANAFYGYTF.

This chain connects TRBV15 to TRBJ2-1; TRBD2 agrees at 9 bases. Trimming cost V 0 bases and J 12 bases; bases outside gene matches: 9. The CDR3 spans 15 residues. Germline CDR1 is LNHNV and CDR2 is YYDKDF (reference sequence). The CDR3 nucleotides are TGTGCCACCAGCAGAGATAGCGGGGGCCGCCTGGGGCAGTTCTTC. Translated: CATSRDSGGRLGQFF.

This clone was counted ten times or more. The rearrangement uses TRBV28 and TRBJ2-1; no firm D call. This CDR3 contains 11 residues. Between the trimmed V and J ends, which lost 8 bases and 4 bases, there was a span of 6 bases. Germline V lookup: CDR1 MDHEN, CDR2 SYDVKM. DNA of the CDR3: TGTGCCAGCGCCTATTACAATGAGCAGTTCTTC. This gives the protein CASAYYNEQFF. The full variable domain, completed using reference TRBV28 and TRBJ2-1, is DVKVTQSSRYLVKRTGEKVFLECVQDMDHENMFWYRQDPGLGLRLIYFSYDVKMKEKGDIPEGYSVSREKKERFSLILESASTNQTSMYLCASAYYNEQFFGPGTRLTVL.

This clone was counted at least ten times. The gene calls are TRBV30 and TRBJ2-1, with D maybe TRBD2 (6 bases). Deletions cut 5 bases from V and 2 bases from J, with 10 bases between. The germline gives CDR1 GTSNPN, CDR2 SVGIG (reference sequence). The CDR3 runs 13 residues. CDR3 protein: CAWAGTPYNEQFF. CDR3 sequence (DNA): TGTGCCTGGGCTGGGACTCCCTACAATGAGCAGTTCTTC.

This clone is labeled as medium-sized. The chain recombines TRBV7-2 with TRBJ2-7, with 8 nucleotides matching TRBD2. Germline lookup yields CDR1 SGHTA and CDR2 FQGNSA. V dropped 5 bases and J dropped 5; count of bases not matched to a gene: 11. The CDR3 covers 15 residues. The CDR3 protein is CASSLSRGARHEQYF. CDR3 bases: TGTGCCAGCAGCCTTTCGCGGGGGGCGAGACACGAGCAGTACTTC.